This TCR beta chain was obtained from a study of T-cell memory formation after mild COVID-19. This clonotype was seen a handful of times. TCRdb reanalysed the 5' RACE reads using MiXCR and keeps one entry per CDR3 protein. Found here are 250,000 to 350,000 distinct CDR3 sequences, approximately 19% of them singletons; the top ten hold around 20%. The V gene's germline CDR1 is DFQATT and CDR2 SNEGSKA (reference sequence). The CDR3 runs 14 residues. V gave up 3 bases and J gave up 0 bases, with 11 bases separating them. The sequenced material came from PBMCs or a T cell subset sorted from them (not recorded which). The sequence was obtained from a young man who had mild COVID-19 (a few samples of this study predate the infection). Cell type and time point are not known. The genes are TRBV20-1 and TRBJ1-2, with no clear D. This chain's CDR3 is CSASTSSSNYGYTF. The CDR3 region has the DNA TGCAGTGCTAGCACCTCTTCTTCTAACTATGGCTACACCTTC.